This TCR beta chain appears in the sequencing data of a study of memory CD4+ T cells and cytomegalovirus serostatus. The sort gate was single viable CD3+CD4+CD8-CD45RO+ cells for memory CD4+ T cells. Serum IgG to CMV pp150, pp28, p38 and p52 defined serostatus. V lost 2 bases to trimming and J lost 0 bases, with 5 bases between them. The CDR3 runs 14 residues. Germline loops: CDR1 MGHDK, CDR2 SYGVNS. Clones were read by immunoSEQ multiplex PCR, and TCRdb kept only the in-frame ones, dropping some. Of about 64,000 clones detected, approximately 71% appear once; the ten largest clones hold 0.88%. Sequencing input: memory CD4+ T cells from blood. The TCR comes from an adult in good health and CMV-seronegative. The J gene is TRBJ2-1, the V gene TRBV25-1, with unresolved D. The CDR3: CASSEGSSYNEQFF. The CDR3 nucleotides read TGTGCCAGCAGTGAAGGCAGCTCCTACAATGAGCAGTTCTTC. Using reference TRBV25-1 and TRBJ2-1 for the parts outside the CDR3, the full variable domain is EADIYQTPRYLVIGTGKKITLECSQTMGHDKMYWYQQDPGMELHLIHYSYGVNSTEKGDLSSESTVSRIRTEHFPLTLESARPSHTSQYLCASSEGSSYNEQFFGPGTRLTVL.